This entry describes one TCR beta chain. Its matching antigen is unknown. CDR3 length: 12 amino acids. Trimming took off 6 bases at V and 7 bases at J, with 9 bases between the two ends. The germline CDR1 and CDR2 sequences are LNHDA and SQIVND (reference sequence). The data are from a study of T cell responses to AZD1222 COVID-19 vaccine. Study-wide points: Donors were mostly white British, more females; clonal diversity possibly underestimated.

TCRdb's table, derived via immunoSEQ multiplex PCR, lists solely in-frame clones and lacks some. The listing records over 140,000 clones. The chain is built from TRBV19 and TRBJ2-2; perhaps TRBD1 as D (5 bases). The sequence derives from an adult in good health. The sequenced material came from peripheral blood. The CDR3 reads CASRKGDGELFF. The CDR3 DNA sequence: TGTGCCAGTAGAAAAGGGGACGGGGAGCTGTTTTTT.